This entry lists 15 T cell receptor beta chains sequenced from one sample in a study of blood T cell repertoires in COVID-19. Using immunoSEQ multiplex PCR, the repertoire was profiled, and TCRdb retains in-frame clones only, with some absent. The data hold around 400,000 clones, with around 90% observed a single time. What was sequenced was peripheral blood. The receptors shown here come from a man between 35 and 55 years old with acute or convalescent COVID-19.

The rearrangement uses TRBV30 and TRBJ2-1; TRBD2 matches 7 bases. The junction had 4 bases not matched to a gene; V was cut back by 4 bases and J by 4 bases. The CDR3 totals 13 residues. CDR1 GTSNPN and CDR2 SVGIG come from the germline V gene (reference sequence). The CDR3 region has the DNA TGTGCCTGGACCCTCGGGGGGTACAATGAGCAGTTCTTC. Amino acids: CAWTLGGYNEQFF.

The chain links TRBV7-2 to TRBJ1-2; D perhaps matches TRBD1 (6 bases). The ends were cut back, 2 bases at V and 2 bases at J, with 9 bases in the middle. The CDR3 totals 14 residues. Germline-derived CDR1 and CDR2 are SGHTA and FQGNSA. The CDR3 nucleotides read TGTGCCAGCAGCTTAACAGGGTGGAACTATGGCTACACCTTC. It is translated as CASSLTGWNYGYTF.

The J gene is TRBJ1-5, the V gene TRBV13, with 8 positions matching TRBD1. Losses at the gene ends were 3 bases for V and 9 bases for J; bases not matched to a gene: 1. CDR1 is PRHDT, CDR2 FYEKMQ, per germline (reference sequence). CDR3 length equals 12 residues. The CDR3 is CASSLGTGPQHF. CDR3 coding DNA: TGTGCCAGCAGCTTGGGGACAGGGCCCCAGCATTTT.

The chain couples TRBV2 to TRBJ2-7; D remains ambiguous. CDR3 length equals 13 residues. V shed 6 bases and J shed 5 bases, with 14 bases lying between them. Germline V gives CDR1 SNHLY, CDR2 FYNNEI. CDR3 in DNA: TGTGCCAGCAGCCCCGGGTCTAAACACGAGCAGTACTTC. Translating it yields CASSPGSKHEQYF.

The CDR3 coding sequence is TGTGCCAGCAGCCAAACAGGGGGCTATGGCTACACCTTC. Translation gives CASSQTGGYGYTF. The chain combines TRBV4-2 with TRBJ1-2, with 8 positions matching TRBD1. Germline values: CDR1 LGHNA, CDR2 YNFKEQ. V shed 2 bases and J 4 bases; nucleotides not matched to a gene: 0. CDR3 length: 13 amino acids.

The gene calls are TRBV27 and TRBJ2-7; 8 bases are shared with TRBD1. CDR3 length: 16 residues. Trimming cost V 0 bases and J 0 bases; bases outside gene matches: 4. Germline V lookup: CDR1 MNHEY, CDR2 SMNVEV (reference sequence). In DNA, the CDR3 is TGTGCCAGCAGTTTATCGACAGGGGCTAGCTCCTACGAGCAGTACTTC. It yields the protein CASSLSTGASSYEQYF.

Here the CDR3 reads CASSPLVNTEAFF. Written as DNA, the CDR3 is TGTGCCAGTAGCCCTCTAGTGAACACTGAAGCTTTCTTT. The chain joins TRBV19 to TRBJ1-1; D gene unclear. The V end was cut by 6 bases, the J end by 0 bases, with 8 bases between. CDR3 size: 13 residues. The germline CDR1 and CDR2 sequences are LNHDA and SQIVND (reference sequence).

The chain combines TRBV28 with TRBJ2-3; 8 bases are a match to TRBD2. V was pared by 3 bases and J by 1 base, with 3 bases of the junction left unmatched. CDR3 size: 15 residues. Germline loops: CDR1 MDHEN, CDR2 SYDVKM. The CDR3 DNA is TGTGCCAGCAGTTTGGAACTAGCGGGCACAGATACGCAGTATTTT. The encoded protein is CASSLELAGTDTQYF.

The CDR3: CASSPGTSGRSEQFF. The CDR3 coding sequence is TGTGCCAGCAGCCCTGGGACTAGCGGGAGGTCCGAGCAGTTCTTC. The chain recombines TRBV5-4 with TRBJ2-1; 15 bases are shared with TRBD2. The CDR3 loop spans 15 amino acids. Trimming took 4 bases from V and 10 from J; bases not matched to a gene: 6. Germline V CDR1 and CDR2: SGHNT, YYREEE (reference sequence).

V gene TRBV5-1 combines with J gene TRBJ2-1; 10 bases are shared with TRBD2. V shed 3 bases and J 4 bases; nucleotides not matched to a gene: 4. CDR3 size: 15 residues. Germline CDR1 and CDR2: SGHRS and YFSETQ. The CDR3 loop reads CASSSGTSDYNEQFF. The CDR3 nucleotides are TGCGCCAGCAGCTCGGGGACTAGCGATTACAATGAGCAGTTCTTC.

This sequence joins TRBV6-5 and TRBJ2-4; no definite D call. The V gene lost 0 bases and the J gene lost 0 bases, with 9 bases spanning the gap. Germline loops: CDR1 MNHEY, CDR2 SVGAGI. The CDR3 consists of 16 residues. CDR3 bases: TGTGCCAGCAGTTACTCAGTTTACTTAGCCAAAAACATTCAGTACTTC. Protein: CASSYSVYLAKNIQYF.

This chain uses TRBV11-1 with TRBJ1-1, with D perhaps TRBD1 (5 bases). Germline V gene sequence: CDR1 SGHAT, CDR2 FQDESV (reference sequence). The V end was cut by 4 bases, the J end by 1 base, with 10 bases between. The CDR3 extends over 14 amino acids. The CDR3 DNA sequence: TGTGCCAGCAGCTCGGCGGGGGGGAACACTGAAGCTTTCTTT. Its translation: CASSSAGGNTEAFF.

The chain recombines TRBV19 with TRBJ1-6; 11 nucleotides align to TRBD1. Germline CDR1 is LNHDA and CDR2 is SQIVND (reference sequence). Losses at the gene ends were 5 bases for V and 9 bases for J; bases not matched to a gene: 15. This CDR3 comprises 18 residues. The CDR3 bases are TGTGCCAGTAGTTTTGGGACAGGGGGAAGTGCAAATACTTCACCCCTCCACTTT. Translation: CASSFGTGGSANTSPLHF.

J is TRBJ2-7 and V is TRBV9; D is perhaps TRBD1 (6 bases). Germline V gene data show CDR1 as SGDLS and CDR2 as YYNGEE. The ends were cut back, 4 bases at V and 4 bases at J, with 15 bases in the middle. This CDR3 has 14 amino acids. The CDR3 reads CASSTQPDSYEQYF. The CDR3 DNA is TGTGCCAGCAGCACCCAACCGGACAGTTACGAGCAGTACTTC.

On this clone itself: Other DNA sequences in this specimen translate into the identical CDR3. This chain connects TRBV5-1 to TRBJ1-3; D perhaps matches TRBD1 (5 bases). V was cut by 1 base and J by 3 bases, with 8 bases left in between. CDR1 SGHRS and CDR2 YFSETQ come from the germline V gene. The CDR3 consists of 14 residues. In DNA form, the CDR3 reads TGCGCCAGCAGCTTGTCAGGGTATGGAAACACCATATATTTT. This translates into CASSLSGYGNTIYF.